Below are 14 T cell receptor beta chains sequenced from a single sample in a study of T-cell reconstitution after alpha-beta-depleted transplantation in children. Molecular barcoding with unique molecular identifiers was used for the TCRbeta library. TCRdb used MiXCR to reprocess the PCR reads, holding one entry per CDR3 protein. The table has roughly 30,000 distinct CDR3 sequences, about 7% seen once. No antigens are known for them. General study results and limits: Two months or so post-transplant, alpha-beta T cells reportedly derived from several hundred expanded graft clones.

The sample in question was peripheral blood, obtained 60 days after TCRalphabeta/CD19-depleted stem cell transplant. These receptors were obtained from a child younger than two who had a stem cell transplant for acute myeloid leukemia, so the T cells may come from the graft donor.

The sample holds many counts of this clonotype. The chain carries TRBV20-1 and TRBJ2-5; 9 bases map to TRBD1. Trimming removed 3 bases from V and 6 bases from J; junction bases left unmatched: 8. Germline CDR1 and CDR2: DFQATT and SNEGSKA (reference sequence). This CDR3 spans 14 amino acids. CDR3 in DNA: TGCAGTGCTAGGGTAGGGACAGGGAGAAAGACCCAGTACTTC. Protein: CSARVGTGRKTQYF.

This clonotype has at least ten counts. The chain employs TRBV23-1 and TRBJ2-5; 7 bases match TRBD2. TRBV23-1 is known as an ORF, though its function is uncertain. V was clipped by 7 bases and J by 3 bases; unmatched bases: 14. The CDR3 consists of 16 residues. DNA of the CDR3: TGCGCCAGCAATACAACTTTCAGGGAGGGAGAAGAGACCCAGTACTTC. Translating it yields CASNTTFREGEETQYF.

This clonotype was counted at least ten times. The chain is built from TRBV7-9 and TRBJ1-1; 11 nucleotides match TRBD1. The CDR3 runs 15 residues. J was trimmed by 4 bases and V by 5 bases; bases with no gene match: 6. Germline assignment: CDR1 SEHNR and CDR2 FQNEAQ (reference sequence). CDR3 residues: CASSPVDRGPTEAFF. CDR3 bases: TGTGCCAGCAGCCCCGTGGACAGGGGGCCCACTGAAGCTTTCTTT.

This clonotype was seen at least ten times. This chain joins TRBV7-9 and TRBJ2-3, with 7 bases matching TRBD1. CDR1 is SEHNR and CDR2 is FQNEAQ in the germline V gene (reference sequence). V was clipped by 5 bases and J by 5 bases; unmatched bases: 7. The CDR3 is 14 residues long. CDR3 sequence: CASSEGDREDTQYF. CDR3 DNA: TGTGCCAGCAGCGAAGGAGACAGGGAAGATACGCAGTATTTT.

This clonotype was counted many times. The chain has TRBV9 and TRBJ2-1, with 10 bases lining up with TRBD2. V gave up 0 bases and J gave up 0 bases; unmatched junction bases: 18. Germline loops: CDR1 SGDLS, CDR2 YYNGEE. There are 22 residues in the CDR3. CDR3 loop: CASSVATTSGHPSLSSYNEQFF. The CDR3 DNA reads TGTGCCAGCAGCGTAGCTACGACTAGCGGGCACCCTAGCCTAAGCTCCTACAATGAGCAGTTCTTC.

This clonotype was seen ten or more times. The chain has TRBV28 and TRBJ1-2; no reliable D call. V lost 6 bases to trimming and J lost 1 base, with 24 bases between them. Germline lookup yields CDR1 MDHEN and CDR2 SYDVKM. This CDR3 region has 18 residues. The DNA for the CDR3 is TGTGCCAGCAGCCTTCCCGAGTTCGCCCGGACTTATAACTATGGCTACACCTTC. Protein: CASSLPEFARTYNYGYTF.

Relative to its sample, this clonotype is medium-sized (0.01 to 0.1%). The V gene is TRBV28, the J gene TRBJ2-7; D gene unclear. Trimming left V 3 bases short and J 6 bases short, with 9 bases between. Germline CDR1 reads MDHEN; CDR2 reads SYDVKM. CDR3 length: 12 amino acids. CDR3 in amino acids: CASSLAPGEQYF. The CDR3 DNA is TGTGCCAGCAGTTTGGCCCCCGGCGAGCAGTACTTC.

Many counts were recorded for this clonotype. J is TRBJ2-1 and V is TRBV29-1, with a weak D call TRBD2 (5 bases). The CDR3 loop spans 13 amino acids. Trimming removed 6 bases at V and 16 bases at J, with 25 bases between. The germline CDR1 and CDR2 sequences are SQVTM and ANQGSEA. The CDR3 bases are TGCAGCGTGTGGAAAGCAGGTGGAGGAACTTCTTTCTTC. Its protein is CSVWKAGGGTSFF.

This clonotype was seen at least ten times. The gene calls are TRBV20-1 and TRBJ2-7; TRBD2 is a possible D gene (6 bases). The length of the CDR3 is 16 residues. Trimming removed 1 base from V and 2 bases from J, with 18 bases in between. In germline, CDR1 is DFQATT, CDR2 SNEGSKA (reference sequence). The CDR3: CSARGLTSSRPYEQYF. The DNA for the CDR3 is TGCAGTGCTAGAGGCCTAACTAGCTCGCGGCCCTACGAGCAGTACTTC.

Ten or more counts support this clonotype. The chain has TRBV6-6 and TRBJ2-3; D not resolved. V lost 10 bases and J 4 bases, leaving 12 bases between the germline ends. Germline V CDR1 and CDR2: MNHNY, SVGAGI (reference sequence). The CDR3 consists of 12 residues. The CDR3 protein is CATLTPPDTQYF. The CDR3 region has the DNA TGTGCCACCTTGACACCCCCAGATACGCAGTATTTT.

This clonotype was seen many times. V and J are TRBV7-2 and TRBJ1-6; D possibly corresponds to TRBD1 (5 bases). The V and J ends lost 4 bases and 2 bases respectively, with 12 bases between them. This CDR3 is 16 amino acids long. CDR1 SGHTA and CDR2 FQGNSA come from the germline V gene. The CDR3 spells CASSSPGAAYNSPLHF. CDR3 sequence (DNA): TGTGCCAGCAGCTCGCCCGGGGCAGCCTATAATTCACCCCTCCACTTT.

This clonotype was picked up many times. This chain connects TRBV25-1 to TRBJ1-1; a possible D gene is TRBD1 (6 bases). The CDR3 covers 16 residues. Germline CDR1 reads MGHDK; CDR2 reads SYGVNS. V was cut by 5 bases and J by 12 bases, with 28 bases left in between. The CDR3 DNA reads TGTGCCAGCAGTCCTGAAGGGGGGGTTCGGAACACTGAGTCTTTCTTT. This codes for CASSPEGGVRNTESFF.

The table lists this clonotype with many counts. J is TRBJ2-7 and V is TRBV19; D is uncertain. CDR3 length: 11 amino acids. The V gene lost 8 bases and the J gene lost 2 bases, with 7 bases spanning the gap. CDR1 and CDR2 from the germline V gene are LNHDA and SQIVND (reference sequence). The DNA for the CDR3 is TGTGCCAGTGGGTCCACCTACGAGCAGTACTTC. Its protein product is CASGSTYEQYF. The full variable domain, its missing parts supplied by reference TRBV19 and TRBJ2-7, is DGGITQSPKYLFRKEGQNVTLSCEQNLNHDAMYWYRQDPGQGLRLIYYSQIVNDFQKGDIAEGYSVSREKKESFPLTVTSAQKNPTAFYLCASGSTYEQYFGPGTRLTVT.

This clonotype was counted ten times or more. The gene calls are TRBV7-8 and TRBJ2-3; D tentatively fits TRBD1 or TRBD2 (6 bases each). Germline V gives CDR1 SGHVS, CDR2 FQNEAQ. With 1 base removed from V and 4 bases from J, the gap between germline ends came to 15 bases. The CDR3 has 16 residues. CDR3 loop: CASSLDWGARSDTQYF. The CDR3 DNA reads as TGTGCCAGCAGCTTAGATTGGGGGGCTAGGTCAGATACGCAGTATTTT.